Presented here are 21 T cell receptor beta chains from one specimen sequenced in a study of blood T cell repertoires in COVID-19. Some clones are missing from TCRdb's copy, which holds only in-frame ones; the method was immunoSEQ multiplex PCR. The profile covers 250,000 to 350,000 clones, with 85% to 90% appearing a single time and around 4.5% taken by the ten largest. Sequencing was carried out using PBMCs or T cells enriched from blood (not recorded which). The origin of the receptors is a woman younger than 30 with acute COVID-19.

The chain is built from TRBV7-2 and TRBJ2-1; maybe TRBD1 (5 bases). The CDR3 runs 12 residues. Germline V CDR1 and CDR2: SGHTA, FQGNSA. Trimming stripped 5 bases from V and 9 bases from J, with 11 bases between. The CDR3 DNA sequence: TGTGCCAGCAGCCCAGACAGACCTGAGCAGTTCTTC. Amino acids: CASSPDRPEQFF.

The CDR3 region has the DNA TGTGCCAGCTCCAGGTCCTCTAGCGGGGCAGATACGCAGTATTTT. This translates into CASSRSSSGADTQYF. The chain joins TRBV6-5 to TRBJ2-3, with 9 bases lining up with TRBD2. The CDR3 loop spans 15 amino acids. Unmatched junction bases numbered 10, after V lost 8 bases and J lost 4 bases. In germline, CDR1 is MNHEY, CDR2 SVGAGI.

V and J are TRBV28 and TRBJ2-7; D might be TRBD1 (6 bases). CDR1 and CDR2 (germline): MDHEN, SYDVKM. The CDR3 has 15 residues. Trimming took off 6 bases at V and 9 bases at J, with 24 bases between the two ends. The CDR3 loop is CASSRQAKPPLGQYF. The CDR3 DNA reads TGTGCCAGCAGCCGACAGGCGAAACCCCCGTTAGGGCAGTACTTC.

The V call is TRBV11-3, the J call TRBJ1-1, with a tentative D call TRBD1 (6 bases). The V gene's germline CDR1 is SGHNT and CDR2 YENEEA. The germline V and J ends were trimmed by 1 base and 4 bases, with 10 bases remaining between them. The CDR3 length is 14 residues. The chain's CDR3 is CASSLVFRGTEAFF. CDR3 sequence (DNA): TGTGCCAGCAGCTTAGTATTCAGGGGCACTGAAGCTTTCTTT.

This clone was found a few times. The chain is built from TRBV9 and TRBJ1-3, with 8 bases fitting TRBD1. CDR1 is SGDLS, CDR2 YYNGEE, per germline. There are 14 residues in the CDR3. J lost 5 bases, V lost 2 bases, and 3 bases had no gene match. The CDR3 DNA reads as TGTGCCAGCAGCGTTCGACAGGGGAGAAACACCATATATTTT. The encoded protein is CASSVRQGRNTIYF.

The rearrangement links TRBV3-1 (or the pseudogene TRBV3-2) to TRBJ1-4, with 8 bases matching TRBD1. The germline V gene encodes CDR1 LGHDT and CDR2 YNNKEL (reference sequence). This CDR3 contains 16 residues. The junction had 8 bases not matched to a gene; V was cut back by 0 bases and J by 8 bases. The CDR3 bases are TGTGCCAGCAGCCAAGACGAACCCCGGACAGGGGAAAAACTGTTTTTT. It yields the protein CASSQDEPRTGEKLFF.

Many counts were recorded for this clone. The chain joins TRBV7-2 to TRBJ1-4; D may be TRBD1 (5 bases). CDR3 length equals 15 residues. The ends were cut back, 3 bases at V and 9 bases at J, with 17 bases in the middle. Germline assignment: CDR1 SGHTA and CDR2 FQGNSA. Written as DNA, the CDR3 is TGTGCCAGCAGCTTGGGCGGGGCCGGTGGGAAAAAACTGTTTTTT. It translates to CASSLGGAGGKKLFF.

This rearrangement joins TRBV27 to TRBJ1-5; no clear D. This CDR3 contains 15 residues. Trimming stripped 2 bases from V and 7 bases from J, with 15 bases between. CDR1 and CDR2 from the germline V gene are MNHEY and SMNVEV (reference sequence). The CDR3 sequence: CASSLGQEEGQPQHF. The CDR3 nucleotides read TGTGCCAGCAGTTTAGGGCAGGAAGAAGGACAGCCCCAGCATTTT.

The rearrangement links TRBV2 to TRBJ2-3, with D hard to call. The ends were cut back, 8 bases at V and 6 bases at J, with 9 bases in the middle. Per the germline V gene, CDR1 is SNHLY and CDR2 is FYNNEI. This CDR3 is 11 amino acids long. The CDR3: CASAPRDTQYF. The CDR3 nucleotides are TGTGCCAGCGCGCCCCGGGATACGCAGTATTTT.

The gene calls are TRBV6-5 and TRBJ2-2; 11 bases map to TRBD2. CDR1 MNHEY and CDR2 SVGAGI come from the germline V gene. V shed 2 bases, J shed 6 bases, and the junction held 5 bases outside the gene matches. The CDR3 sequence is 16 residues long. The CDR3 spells CASSYRLAGHSGELFF. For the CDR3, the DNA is TGTGCCAGCAGTTACCGACTAGCGGGACATTCCGGGGAGCTGTTTTTT.

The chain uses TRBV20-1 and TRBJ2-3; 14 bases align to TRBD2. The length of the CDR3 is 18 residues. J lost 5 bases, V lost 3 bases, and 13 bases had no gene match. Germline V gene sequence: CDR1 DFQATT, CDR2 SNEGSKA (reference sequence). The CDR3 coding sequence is TGCAGTGCTAGTGGCTTGACTAGCGGGAGGGCCGATGGAGATACGCAGTATTTT. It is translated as CSASGLTSGRADGDTQYF.

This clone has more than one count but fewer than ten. Here the CDR3 reads CASSDLGTAKNEQFF. In DNA form, the CDR3 reads TGTGCCAGCAGTGACCTTGGCACAGCAAAAAATGAGCAGTTCTTC. The chain employs TRBV6-4 and TRBJ2-1, with D uncertain. The CDR3 length is 15 residues. Germline CDR1 and CDR2: MRHNA and SNTAGT. With 2 bases removed from V and 7 bases from J, the gap between germline ends came to 15 bases.

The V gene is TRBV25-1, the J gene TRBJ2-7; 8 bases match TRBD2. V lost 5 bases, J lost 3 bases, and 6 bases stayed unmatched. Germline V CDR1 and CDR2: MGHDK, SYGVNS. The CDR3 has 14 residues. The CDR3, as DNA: TGTGCCAGCAGTTTAGCGGGGAGTTACTACGAGCAGTACTTC. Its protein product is CASSLAGSYYEQYF.

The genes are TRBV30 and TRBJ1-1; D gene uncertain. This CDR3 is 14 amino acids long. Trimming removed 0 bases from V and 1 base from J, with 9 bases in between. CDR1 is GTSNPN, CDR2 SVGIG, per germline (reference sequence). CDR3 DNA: TGTGCCTGGAGTGTATGGCTGTGGAACACTGAAGCTTTCTTT. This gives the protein CAWSVWLWNTEAFF.

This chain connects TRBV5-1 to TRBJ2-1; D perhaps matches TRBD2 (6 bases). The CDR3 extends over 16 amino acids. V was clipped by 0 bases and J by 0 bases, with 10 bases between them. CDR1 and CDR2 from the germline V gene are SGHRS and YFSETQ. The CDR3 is CASSLGFGSSYNEQFF. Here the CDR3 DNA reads TGCGCCAGCAGCTTGGGTTTCGGGAGCTCCTACAATGAGCAGTTCTTC.

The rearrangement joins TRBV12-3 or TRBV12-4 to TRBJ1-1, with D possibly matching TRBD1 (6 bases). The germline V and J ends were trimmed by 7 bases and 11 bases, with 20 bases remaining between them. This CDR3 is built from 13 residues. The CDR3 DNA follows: TGTGCCAGCACCGGGTTGGGGGGGGCACCCGCTTTCTTT. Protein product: CASTGLGGAPAFF.

CDR3 nucleotides: TGTGCCAGCAGCCGACGGACCGGGACAGTCAATGAGCAGTTCTTC. Translation: CASSRRTGTVNEQFF. The chain links TRBV7-8 to TRBJ2-1; TRBD1 matches 7 bases. The CDR3 is 15 amino acids. V dropped 5 bases and J dropped 6; count of bases not matched to a gene: 10. In germline, CDR1 is SGHVS, CDR2 FQNEAQ. Supplemented by reference TRBV7-8 and TRBJ2-1, the full variable domain reads GAGVSQSPRYKVAKRGQDVALRCDPISGHVSLFWYQQALGQGPEFLTYFQNEAQLDKSGLPSDRFFAERPEGSVSTLKIQRTQQEDSAVYLCASSRRTGTVNEQFFGPGTRLTVL.

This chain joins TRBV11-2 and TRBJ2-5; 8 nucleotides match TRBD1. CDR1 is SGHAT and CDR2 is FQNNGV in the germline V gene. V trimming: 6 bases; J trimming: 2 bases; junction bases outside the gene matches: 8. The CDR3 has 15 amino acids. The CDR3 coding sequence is TGTGCCAGCAGTGGACAGGGACGAACTCAAGAGACCCAGTACTTC. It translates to CASSGQGRTQETQYF.

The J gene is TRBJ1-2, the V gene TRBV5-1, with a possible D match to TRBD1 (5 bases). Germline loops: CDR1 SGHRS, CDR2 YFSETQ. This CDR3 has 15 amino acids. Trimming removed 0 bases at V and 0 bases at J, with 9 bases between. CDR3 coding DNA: TGCGCCAGCAGCTTGGATGACAGCACTAACTATGGCTACACCTTC. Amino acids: CASSLDDSTNYGYTF. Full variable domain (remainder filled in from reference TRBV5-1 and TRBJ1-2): KAGVTQTPRYLIKTRGQQVTLSCSPISGHRSVSWYQQTPGQGLQFLFEYFSETQRNKGNFPGRFSGRQFSNSRSEMNVSTLELGDSALYLCASSLDDSTNYGYTFGSGTRLTVV.

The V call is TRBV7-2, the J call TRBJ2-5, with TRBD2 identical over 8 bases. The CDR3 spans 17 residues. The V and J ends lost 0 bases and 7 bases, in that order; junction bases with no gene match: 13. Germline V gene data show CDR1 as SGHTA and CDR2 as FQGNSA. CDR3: CASSLAYGSGSAMTQYF. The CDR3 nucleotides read TGTGCCAGCAGCTTAGCGTACGGGAGCGGGAGTGCTATGACCCAGTACTTC. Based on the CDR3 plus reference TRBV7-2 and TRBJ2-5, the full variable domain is GAGVSQSPSNKVTEKGKDVELRCDPISGHTALYWYRQSLGQGLEFLIYFQGNSAPDKSGLPSDRFSAERTGGSVSTLTIQRTQQEDSAVYLCASSLAYGSGSAMTQYFGPGTRLLVL.

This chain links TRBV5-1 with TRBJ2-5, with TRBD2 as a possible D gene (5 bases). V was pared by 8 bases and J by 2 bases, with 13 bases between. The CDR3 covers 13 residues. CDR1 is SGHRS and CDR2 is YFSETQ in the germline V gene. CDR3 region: CASTQGGQETQYF. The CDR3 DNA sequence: TGCGCCAGTACCCAAGGCGGGCAAGAGACCCAGTACTTC.